This TCR beta chain is from a study of T cells after yellow fever vaccination. Study as a whole: Low-cell-number fractions were prepared with SMART-Seq v4 Ultra Low Input.

Points on this clonotype: The target antigen is unknown.

Study outcomes and limitations: Re-detected after boosting: most primary clones, 96% of CD4 and under 90% of CD8. Weaker in magnitude, the secondary response showed a faster peak on day 5 versus 15.

This CDR3 is 16 amino acids long. Trimming took off 4 bases at V and 7 bases at J, with 22 bases between the two ends. In germline, CDR1 is MGHRA, CDR2 YSYEKL. In TCRdb, the 5' RACE reads were re-called with MiXCR into one record per CDR3 protein. The sample has hundreds of thousands of distinct CDR3 sequences, roughly a sixth seen once. The J gene is TRBJ1-2, the V gene TRBV4-1; D may be TRBD1 (5 bases). This specimen consisted of PBMCs, obtained before the yellow fever booster vaccination. The sequence was obtained from a young man who received the YFV17D yellow fever vaccine. The CDR3 protein is CASSPESRDLYSGYTF. The DNA for the CDR3 is TGCGCCAGCAGCCCCGAGTCCCGGGACTTATACTCTGGCTACACCTTC.